The clone carrying this T cell receptor beta chain has at least ten counts. These data are taken from a study of kidney transplant recipient with SARS-CoV-2 infection. TCRdb called the reads again in MiXCR, with one record for every CDR3 protein. Of 200,000 to 300,000 distinct CDR3 sequences listed, around 30% are singletons. Germline CDR1 reads MRHNA; CDR2 reads SNTAGT. The junction had 0 bases not matched to a gene; V was cut back by 4 bases and J by 4 bases. CDR3 length: 13 residues. This clonotype was obtained from a young adult male patient who had COVID-19 and was a kidney transplant recipient. Part of the T cells may come from the graft donor. Sequencing used a blood sample, obtained at baseline and on day 111 from a kidney transplant recipient. The chain is built from TRBV6-4 and TRBJ2-2; 7 nucleotides line up with TRBD2. The CDR3 here is CASSGTSTGELFF. For the CDR3, the DNA is TGTGCCAGCAGTGGGACTAGCACCGGGGAGCTGTTTTTT.